Described below is a single TCR beta chain sequence and its context. Its antigen remains undetermined. Base qualities are not recorded, but no much larger clone differs from it by a single base. This entry belongs to a study of T cell responses to AZD1222 COVID-19 vaccine (TCRdb year 2021). About the investigation overall: A total of about 240 trial participants underwent TCR sequencing, of whom around 200 received two doses of AZD1222 and about 26 received two doses of the MenACWY control vaccine. Trial participants were enrolled by age into subgroups of 18-55, 56-69 and 70-plus years, and roughly 150, 30 and 60 TCR-sequenced participants, respectively, were included in these subgroups.

The germline V gene provides CDR1 SGHDN and CDR2 FVKESK. V lost 0 bases and J lost 8 bases; the stretch between them is 16 bases long. Its CDR3 holds 15 amino acids, cysteine through phenylalanine. Of the read, only the CDR3 DNA is kept; its 45 bases are in frame from base 1. What the authors observed across the whole study: Because no day 14 peak-response samples were available, the repertoires could be characterized only after the peak T cell response. The 56-69-year group was small, and its depth increase did not reach significance, likely because of low power. Most participants were white British and females outnumbered males, and the authors suggested that clonal diversity may have been underestimated. Reportedly, close to half of the unique spike-specific TCRs recognized epitopes lying outside the regions that are mutated in the B.1.351 and B.1.1.7 variants. The vaccine-associated CD4 TCRs covered the entire spike protein, and the dominant responses fell in regions 160-218 and 743-854. Conclusions about previously exposed vaccinees are limited because only six or seven AZD1222 recipients were SARS-CoV-2 seropositive at baseline. After two AZD1222 doses, spike-specific TCR breadth and depth were significantly higher than at day 0 and than in MenACWY recipients.

In light of the paper, this sample's time point label describes: about 28 days (+/-7) after the second vaccine dose. AZD1222 recipients whose second dose came at about 4 weeks and those whose second dose came at about 12 weeks were combined into one group, since spike-specific TCR depth and breadth did not differ between the two schedules. Samples from vaccinated people were obtained from the UK trials COV001 and COV002, which included a single-blind randomized controlled phase 2/3 trial of AZD1222 (ChAdOx1 nCoV-19) in healthy adults. For TCRbeta chain sequencing, PBMC samples were collected from trial participants at day 0 and at day 28 after the second dose. The CDR3 regions of human TCRbeta chains were analyzed by immunosequencing. On the study's bioinformatics: Repertoire TCRs were matched against a reference library of SARS-CoV-2-specific TCRs generated with the MIRA antigen-specificity platform. Breadth was defined as the fraction of unique TCRs that were SARS-CoV-2-associated. Depth was defined as the fraction of total T cells that were SARS-CoV-2-associated. Using the MIRA data, each spike-specific TCR was mapped to the spike region that the TCR reacts to and placed in a CD4 or CD8 class. Log10-transformed breadth and depth values were compared by one-way ANOVA with Sidak's multiple comparisons tests. TCRdb carries this immuneACCESS record with in-frame sequences only. Its versions omit some clonotypes, under half of them owing to an unresolved V gene in the studies checked, with the rest unexplained. V, J and clone size derive from that table, while D and trimming were established from the DNA sequence. The sample yields about 160,000 clones; 92% were counted once. The top ten clones comprise approximately 1.1% of the sample.

Source: peripheral blood, taken 28 days after the second AZD1222 dose. The clonotype originates from an adult who received the AZD1222 COVID-19 vaccine. In this chain, TRBV14 is recombined with TRBJ1-2; the D gene is perhaps TRBD1, from 5 matching bases. The sequenced DNA: TGTGCCAGCAGCCAAGATCCTCGGGGGTGGACGGGCTACACCTTC. Protein translation: CASSQDPRGWTGYTF. Here the CDR3 is joined to the reference TRBV14 and TRBJ1-2 genes, and the full variable domain is: EAGVTQFPSHSVIEKGQTVTLRCDPISGHDNLYWYRRVMGKEIKFLLHFVKESKQDESGMPNNRFLAERTGGTYSTLKVQPAELEDSGVYFCASSQDPRGWTGYTFGSGTRLTVV.